The clone carrying this TCR beta chain was seen repeatedly, ten times or more. The antigen remains undetermined. The data were produced by immunoSEQ multiplex PCR, yet TCRdb's version contains in-frame clones alone and is incomplete. The sample shows under 40,000 clones, none of them appearing just once. The ends lost 5 bases at V and 4 bases at J; junction bases unmatched: 16. The CDR3 runs 17 residues. This specimen comes from a study of T cells after posttransplantation cyclophosphamide. Notes on the study in general: Donor-recipient repertoire similarity was low at 1-2 months, rising over year one.

The related graft donor's blood sample was taken on the day of bone marrow donation. Sequencing was done on a sample of PBMCs. The TCR sequence derives from a woman between 45 and 60 years old in good health and a related stem cell transplant donor. This chain joins TRBV6-7 and TRBJ2-7, with 8 bases identical to TRBD1. TRBV6-7 is given ORF status, its function remaining uncertain. CDR3 loop: CASSNRDRPVLGYEQYF. DNA for the CDR3: TGTGCCAGCAGTAACCGGGACAGGCCCGTTTTGGGGTACGAGCAGTACTTC.